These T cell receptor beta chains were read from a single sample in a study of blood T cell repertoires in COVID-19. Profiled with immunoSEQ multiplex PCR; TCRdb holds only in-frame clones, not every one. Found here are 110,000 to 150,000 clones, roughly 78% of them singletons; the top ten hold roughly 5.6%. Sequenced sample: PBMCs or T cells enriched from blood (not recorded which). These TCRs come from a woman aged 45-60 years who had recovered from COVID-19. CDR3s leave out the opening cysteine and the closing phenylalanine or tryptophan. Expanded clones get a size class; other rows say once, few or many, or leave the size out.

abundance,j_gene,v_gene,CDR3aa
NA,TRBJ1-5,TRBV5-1,ASSPAGGVNQPQH
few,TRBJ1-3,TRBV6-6,ASSPWGPTGGSSGNTIY
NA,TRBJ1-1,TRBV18,ASSPPSGQGRTAF
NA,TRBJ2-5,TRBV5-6,ASSPETSGGKETQY
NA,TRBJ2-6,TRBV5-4,ASSPGGRSSGANVLT
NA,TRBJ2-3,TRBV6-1,ASSERRGALSDTQY
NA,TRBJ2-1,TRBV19,ASTKTSGGYNEQF
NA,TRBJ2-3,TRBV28,ASSLGGLVADTQY
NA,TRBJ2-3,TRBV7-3,ASSNTGGADTQY
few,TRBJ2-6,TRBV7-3,ASRQTGFPGANVLT
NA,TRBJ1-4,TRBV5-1,ASSLQGHNEKLF
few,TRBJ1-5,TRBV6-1,ASSELALSNQPQH
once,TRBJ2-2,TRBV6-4,ASSARQGVNTGELF
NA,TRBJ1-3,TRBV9,ASSEGPTGAGNTIY
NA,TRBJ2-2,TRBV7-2,ASSLVGTGANTGELF
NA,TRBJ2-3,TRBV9,ASSSRLAGGPDTQY
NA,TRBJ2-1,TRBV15,ATSGGTSYNEQF
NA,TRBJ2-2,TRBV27,ASSFQIPVTGELF
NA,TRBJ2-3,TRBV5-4,ASNIEGGTDTQY
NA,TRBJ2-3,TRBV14,ASSLGQGTDTQY
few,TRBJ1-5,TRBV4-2,ASRPREGNQPQH
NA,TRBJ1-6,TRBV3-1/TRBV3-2,ASSRQGVDSPLH
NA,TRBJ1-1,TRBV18,ASSLEGNTEAF
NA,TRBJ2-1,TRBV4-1,ASSSSPSSYNEQF
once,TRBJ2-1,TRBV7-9,ASSFQGPWYNEQF
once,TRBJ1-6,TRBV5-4,ASSISNSPLH
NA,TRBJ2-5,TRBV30,AWSVGTSAETQY
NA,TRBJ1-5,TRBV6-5,ASRDSFNSNQPQH
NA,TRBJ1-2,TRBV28,ASSTVGQSLYT
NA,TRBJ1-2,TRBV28,ASRGQGSTNYGYT
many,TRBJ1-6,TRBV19,ASSRNPGQANSPLH
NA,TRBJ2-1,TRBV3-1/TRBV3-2,ASSQLGGSSYNEQF
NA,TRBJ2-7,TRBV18,ASSPQLSQGGGEQY